A selection of T cell receptor beta chains follows, all from one sample in a study of T-cell memory formation after mild COVID-19. One entry per CDR3 protein, called by TCRdb with MiXCR from the 5' RACE reads. The table includes around 300,000 distinct CDR3 sequences, more than 15% detected once. The sequenced sample was PBMCs or a T cell subset sorted from them (not recorded which). The receptor source for this set is a man aged 18 to 29 who had mild COVID-19 (a few samples of this study predate the infection). Cell type and time point are not known. CDR3s include the opening cysteine and the closing phenylalanine or tryptophan. Each record gives: CDR3 protein, V gene, J gene.

cdr3_aa: CASSEQERRVRFF; v_call: TRBV10-2; j_call: TRBJ2-1
cdr3_aa: CSVGGAYQETQYF; v_call: TRBV29-1; j_call: TRBJ2-5
cdr3_aa: CASSQDRPDSYGYTF; v_call: TRBV4-3; j_call: TRBJ1-2
cdr3_aa: CASPTGGSLGVPFTDTQYF; v_call: TRBV28; j_call: TRBJ2-3
cdr3_aa: CASRPRTGPQKETQYF; v_call: TRBV19; j_call: TRBJ2-5
cdr3_aa: CASRTKAGQGAYNEQFF; v_call: TRBV28; j_call: TRBJ2-1
cdr3_aa: CASSQATAGTGTLFNEQFF; v_call: TRBV6-6; j_call: TRBJ2-1
cdr3_aa: CSANPLGGEGSPLHF; v_call: TRBV20-1; j_call: TRBJ1-6
cdr3_aa: CAISESTGFSNYGYTF; v_call: TRBV10-3; j_call: TRBJ1-2
cdr3_aa: CASSTLGQLDTEAFF; v_call: TRBV19; j_call: TRBJ1-1
cdr3_aa: CASSPGAGDWETQYF; v_call: TRBV5-1; j_call: TRBJ2-5
cdr3_aa: CASSHYGNPGDEQYF; v_call: TRBV4-3; j_call: TRBJ2-7
cdr3_aa: CAISVQGAGGELFF; v_call: TRBV10-3; j_call: TRBJ2-2
cdr3_aa: CASSSVTGTNGYTF; v_call: TRBV19; j_call: TRBJ1-2
cdr3_aa: CASSLVAGLYNEQFF; v_call: TRBV12-3/TRBV12-4; j_call: TRBJ2-1
cdr3_aa: CASSGPRQGGTDTQYF; v_call: TRBV19; j_call: TRBJ2-3
cdr3_aa: CASSFGAGADEKLFF; v_call: TRBV12-3/TRBV12-4; j_call: TRBJ1-4
cdr3_aa: CASSEWLGTSGFGTDTQYF; v_call: TRBV25-1; j_call: TRBJ2-3
cdr3_aa: CASTSQRAQETQYF; v_call: TRBV6-5; j_call: TRBJ2-5
cdr3_aa: CASSYGLAGGIDTQYF; v_call: TRBV6-5; j_call: TRBJ2-3
cdr3_aa: CASSQGLGYQETQYF; v_call: TRBV4-3; j_call: TRBJ2-5
cdr3_aa: CASSNTRVKLFF; v_call: TRBV6-2/TRBV6-3; j_call: TRBJ1-4
cdr3_aa: CASSLARGGGYTF; v_call: TRBV5-4; j_call: TRBJ1-2
cdr3_aa: CSAIGTGGYAGTYEQYF; v_call: TRBV20-1; j_call: TRBJ2-7
cdr3_aa: CASSVDTDTQYF; v_call: TRBV5-1; j_call: TRBJ2-3
cdr3_aa: CASSFPQGTHGSGYTF; v_call: TRBV12-3/TRBV12-4; j_call: TRBJ1-2
cdr3_aa: CASSLGPPSGANVLTF; v_call: TRBV5-6; j_call: TRBJ2-6
cdr3_aa: CASSPVASGGYNEQFF; v_call: TRBV7-3; j_call: TRBJ2-1
cdr3_aa: CASSFLGVIETQYF; v_call: TRBV7-7; j_call: TRBJ2-5
cdr3_aa: CASSQRLAGFTDTQYF; v_call: TRBV3-1; j_call: TRBJ2-3
cdr3_aa: CASSPGVGAQDSPLHF; v_call: TRBV18; j_call: TRBJ1-6
cdr3_aa: CATTGESHEQYF; v_call: TRBV10-3; j_call: TRBJ2-7
cdr3_aa: CASKIGEDTQYF; v_call: TRBV6-5; j_call: TRBJ2-3
cdr3_aa: CASSQGQSSSYNSPLHF; v_call: TRBV4-2; j_call: TRBJ1-6
cdr3_aa: CASGTNYTF; v_call: TRBV6-5; j_call: TRBJ1-2
cdr3_aa: CASGLVPKRSQETQYF; v_call: TRBV12-5; j_call: TRBJ2-5
cdr3_aa: CAISIRGDEQFF; v_call: TRBV10-3; j_call: TRBJ2-1
cdr3_aa: CASRTGDGIQYF; v_call: TRBV2; j_call: TRBJ2-4
cdr3_aa: CASETGDYGYTF; v_call: TRBV10-3; j_call: TRBJ1-2
cdr3_aa: CSARELAGRTDTQYF; v_call: TRBV20-1; j_call: TRBJ2-3
cdr3_aa: CASSASGVNTDTQYF; v_call: TRBV5-4; j_call: TRBJ2-3
cdr3_aa: CASLANTGELFF; v_call: TRBV7-9; j_call: TRBJ2-2
cdr3_aa: CASSHPGGLGTVLKETQYF; v_call: TRBV25-1; j_call: TRBJ2-5
cdr3_aa: CASSSTGWNYGYTF; v_call: TRBV28; j_call: TRBJ1-2
cdr3_aa: CASSPAPWTGELFF; v_call: TRBV4-3; j_call: TRBJ2-2
cdr3_aa: CASCWTDYYGYTF; v_call: TRBV2; j_call: TRBJ1-2
cdr3_aa: CASSQDWSGGATETQYF; v_call: TRBV4-3; j_call: TRBJ2-5
cdr3_aa: CASSFLTGELFF; v_call: TRBV9; j_call: TRBJ2-2
cdr3_aa: CSARGLRVRETQYF; v_call: TRBV20-1; j_call: TRBJ2-5
cdr3_aa: CASSQGGAPETQYF; v_call: TRBV14; j_call: TRBJ2-5
cdr3_aa: CASSLRPAKQYF; v_call: TRBV28; j_call: TRBJ2-4
cdr3_aa: CASPGGTGAADTQETQYF; v_call: TRBV7-9; j_call: TRBJ2-5
cdr3_aa: CASTLLQGHIQYF; v_call: TRBV7-2; j_call: TRBJ2-4
cdr3_aa: CASSYSSALAGQETQYF; v_call: TRBV6-6; j_call: TRBJ2-5